This entry lists 6 T cell receptor beta chains sequenced from one sample in a study of control samples from healthy donors and cancer patients. Sequencing was performed with immunoSEQ multiplex PCR; in TCRdb, only in-frame clones are kept and a portion is missing. The profile shows about 150,000 clones, about 94% of them singletons. Sequenced material: blood. These TCRs come from a middle-aged man in good health.

J is TRBJ2-4 and V is TRBV30; D may be TRBD1 or TRBD2 (5 bases each). CDR1 is GTSNPN, CDR2 SVGIG, per germline (reference sequence). The length of the CDR3 is 12 residues. Here the CDR3 DNA reads TGTGCTGGGGCGGGCGGCAAAAACATTCAGTACTTC. It encodes CAGAGGKNIQYF.

The sample holds one count of this clone. The chain employs TRBV28 and TRBJ1-5, with D unclear. V lost 3 bases to trimming and J lost 2 bases, with 14 bases between them. Germline CDR1 reads MDHEN; CDR2 reads SYDVKM. The CDR3 sequence is 16 residues long. CDR3: CASSFIRGLRNQPQHF. CDR3 nucleotide sequence: TGTGCCAGCAGTTTTATCCGAGGGTTACGCAATCAGCCCCAGCATTTT.

The rearrangement links TRBV19 to TRBJ2-1; D is unresolved. The germline CDR1 and CDR2 sequences are LNHDA and SQIVND (reference sequence). This CDR3 is 13 amino acids long. Trimming took off 3 bases at V and 9 bases at J, with 12 bases between the two ends. For the CDR3, the DNA is TGTGCCAGTAGTATGAATGGGGTAGGTGAGCAGTTCTTC. Amino acids: CASSMNGVGEQFF. Looking up the rest from reference TRBV19 and TRBJ2-1 gives the full variable domain: DGGITQSPKYLFRKEGQNVTLSCEQNLNHDAMYWYRQDPGQGLRLIYYSQIVNDFQKGDIAEGYSVSREKKESFPLTVTSAQKNPTAFYLCASSMNGVGEQFFGPGTRLTVL.

The J gene is TRBJ2-2, the V gene TRBV12-5; D is ambiguous. The V end lost 2 bases, the J end lost 6 bases, and 13 bases lay between the germline ends. CDR1 and CDR2 from the germline V gene are LGHNT and FRNRAP. The CDR3 length is 15 residues. Here the CDR3 reads CASGLFRLEAGELFF. As DNA, the CDR3 is TGTGCTAGTGGTTTGTTTAGGCTTGAGGCCGGGGAGCTGTTTTTT.

The chain recombines TRBV3-1 (or the pseudogene TRBV3-2) with TRBJ1-4; D is unclear. Trimming left V 3 bases short and J 4 bases short, with 9 bases between. The CDR3 has 14 amino acids. The germline V gene encodes CDR1 LGHDT and CDR2 YNNKEL (reference sequence). CDR3 in DNA: TGTGCCAGCAGCCAGCAGGATGGTAATGAAAAACTGTTTTTT. Translation gives CASSQQDGNEKLFF.

The chain uses TRBV28 and TRBJ1-2; no firm D call. Trimming pared 4 bases from V and 8 bases from J, leaving 14 bases between. The germline V gene encodes CDR1 MDHEN and CDR2 SYDVKM. The CDR3 spans 13 residues. The CDR3 loop reads CASSYRGSYGYTF. For the CDR3, the DNA is TGTGCCAGCAGTTACCGGGGTTCCTACGGCTACACCTTC.